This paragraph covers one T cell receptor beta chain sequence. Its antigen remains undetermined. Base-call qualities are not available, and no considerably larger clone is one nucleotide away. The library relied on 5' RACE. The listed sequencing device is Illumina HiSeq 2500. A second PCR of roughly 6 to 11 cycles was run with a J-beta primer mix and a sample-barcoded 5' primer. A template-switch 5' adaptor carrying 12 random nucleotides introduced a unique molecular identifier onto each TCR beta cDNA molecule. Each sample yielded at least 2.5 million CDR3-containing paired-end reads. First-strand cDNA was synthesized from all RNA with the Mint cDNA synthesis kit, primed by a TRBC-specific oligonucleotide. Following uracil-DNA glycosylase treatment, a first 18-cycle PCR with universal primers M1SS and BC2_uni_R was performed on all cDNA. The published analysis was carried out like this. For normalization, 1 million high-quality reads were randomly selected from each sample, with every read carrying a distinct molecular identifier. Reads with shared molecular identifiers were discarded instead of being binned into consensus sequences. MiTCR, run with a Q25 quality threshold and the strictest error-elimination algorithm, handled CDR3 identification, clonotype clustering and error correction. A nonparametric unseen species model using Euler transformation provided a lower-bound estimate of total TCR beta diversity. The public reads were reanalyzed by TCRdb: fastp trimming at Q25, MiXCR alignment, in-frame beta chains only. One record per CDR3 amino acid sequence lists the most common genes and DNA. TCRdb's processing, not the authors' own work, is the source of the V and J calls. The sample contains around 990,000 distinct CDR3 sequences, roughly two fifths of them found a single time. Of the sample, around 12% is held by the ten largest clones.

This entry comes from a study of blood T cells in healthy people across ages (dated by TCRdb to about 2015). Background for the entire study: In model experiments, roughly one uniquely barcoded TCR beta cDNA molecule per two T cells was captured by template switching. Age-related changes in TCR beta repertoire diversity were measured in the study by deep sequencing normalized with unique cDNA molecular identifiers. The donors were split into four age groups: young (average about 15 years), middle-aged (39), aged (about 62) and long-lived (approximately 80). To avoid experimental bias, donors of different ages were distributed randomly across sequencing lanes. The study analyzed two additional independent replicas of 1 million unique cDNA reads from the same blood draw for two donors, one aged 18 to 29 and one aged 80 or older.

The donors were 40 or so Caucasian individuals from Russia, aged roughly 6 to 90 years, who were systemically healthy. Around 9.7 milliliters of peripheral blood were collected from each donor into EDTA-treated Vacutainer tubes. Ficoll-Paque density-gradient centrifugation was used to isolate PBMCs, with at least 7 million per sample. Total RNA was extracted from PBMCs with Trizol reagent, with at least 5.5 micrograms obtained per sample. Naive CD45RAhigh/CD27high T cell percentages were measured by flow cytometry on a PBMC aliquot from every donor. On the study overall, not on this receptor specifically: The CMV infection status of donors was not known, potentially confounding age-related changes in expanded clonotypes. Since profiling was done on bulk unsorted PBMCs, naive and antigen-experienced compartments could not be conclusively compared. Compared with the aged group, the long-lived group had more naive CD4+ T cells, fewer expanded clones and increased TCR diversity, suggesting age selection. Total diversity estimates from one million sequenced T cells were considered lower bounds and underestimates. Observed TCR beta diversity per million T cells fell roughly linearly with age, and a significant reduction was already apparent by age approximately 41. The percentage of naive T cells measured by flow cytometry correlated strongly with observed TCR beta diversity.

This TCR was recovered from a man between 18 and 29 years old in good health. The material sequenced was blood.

This receptor carries the CDR3 CASSPPRSGWYEKLFF. At the DNA level, the sequence is TGTGCCAGCAGCCCCCCTCGATCGGGGTGGTATGAAAAACTGTTTTTT. The chain is assembled from TRBV7-2 and TRBJ1-4; the D gene is not confidently resolved. Including the terminal cysteine and phenylalanine, the CDR3 comprises 16 residues. The CDR3 DNA has 48 bases and is translated from base 1. V is shortened by 5 bases, J by 6 bases, and the region joining them spans 19 bases. Via the germline V gene, CDR1 is SGHTA and CDR2 FQGNSA.